The clone carrying this T cell receptor beta chain was seen only a few times. As yet, its antigen is unknown. This sample is drawn from a study of identical twins. In germline, CDR1 is MDHEN, CDR2 SYDVKM. This CDR3 is 15 amino acids long. Trimming took 4 bases from V and 1 from J; bases not matched to a gene: 6. Whole-study findings and limits: For zero-insertion analyses, partial confounding could come from invariant MAIT and iNKT cells. Out-of-frame alpha sequences common to twins were enriched for low generation probability.

Unique molecular identifiers were present on cDNA, and template switching added a universal primer site. TCRdb re-called the 5' RACE reads with MiXCR, one entry per CDR3 protein. Of some 500,000 distinct CDR3 sequences listed, approximately 14% are singletons. The data also belong to a second study, concerning yellow fever vaccine responses in identical twins. That report adds: Twin vaccine T cell responses reportedly seemed partly convergent, partly personalized.

V usage is TRBV28 and J usage is TRBJ1-1; 7 nucleotides line up with TRBD1. This receptor was obtained from a woman aged 18-29 years in good health. Material: CD4+ T cells sorted from blood. The CDR3 nucleotides read TGTGCCAGCAGTTCAACAGGGGCGGGGAACACTGAAGCTTTCTTT. Translating it yields CASSSTGAGNTEAFF.